These 10 T cell receptor beta chains originate from one sample sequenced in a study of graft-versus-host responses after intestinal transplantation. The data were produced by immunoSEQ multiplex PCR, yet TCRdb's version contains in-frame clones alone and is incomplete. The table shows tens of thousands of clones, with roughly 89% occurring only once. The source was PBMCs, collected 300 to 330 days after intestinal transplant. The origin of the receptors is a human patient who received an intestinal transplant, so some T cells may come from the graft donor.

The rearrangement uses TRBV29-1 and TRBJ2-1, with a weak D call TRBD1 (6 bases). This CDR3 is built from 13 residues. V lost 5 bases and J lost 2, with 10 bases in between. CDR1 and CDR2 from the germline V gene are SQVTM and ANQGSEA. CDR3 bases: TGCAGCGTTTACAGGGACCCCTACAATGAGCAGTTCTTC. Protein product: CSVYRDPYNEQFF.

The CDR3 region is CASSLQGQGPYNEQFF. CDR3 coding DNA: TGCGCCAGCAGCTTACAAGGACAGGGCCCTTACAATGAGCAGTTCTTC. The chain recombines TRBV5-1 with TRBJ2-1, with TRBD1 identical over 8 bases. The CDR3 contains 16 residues. Trimming took 2 bases from V and 4 from J; bases not matched to a gene: 8. The germline V gene encodes CDR1 SGHRS and CDR2 YFSETQ.

This clone was found once. V usage is TRBV2 and J usage is TRBJ2-7, with 8 bases aligning to TRBD1. The V segment lost 6 bases and the J segment 0 bases; nucleotides outside the gene matches: 4. The germline gives CDR1 SNHLY, CDR2 FYNNEI. The CDR3 length is 14 residues. The CDR3 reads CASRGQGSSYEQYF. The CDR3 DNA follows: TGTGCCAGCAGAGGACAGGGCAGCTCCTACGAGCAGTACTTC.

This clone came up once. This sequence joins TRBV19 and TRBJ2-4; D may match TRBD1 or TRBD2 (5 bases each). The germline CDR1 and CDR2 sequences are LNHDA and SQIVND (reference sequence). The CDR3 length is 19 residues. The V end was cut by 3 bases, the J end by 2 bases, with 23 bases between. This CDR3 is CASSITSLRGALTKNIQYF. CDR3 DNA: TGTGCCAGTAGTATTACGTCCCTAAGGGGAGCCTTAACCAAAAACATTCAGTACTTC.

This chain links TRBV6-5 with TRBJ1-2; no reliable D call. V was pared by 8 bases and J by 1 base, with 5 bases between. CDR3 length: 11 residues. Germline assignment: CDR1 MNHEY and CDR2 SVGAGI. CDR3 coding DNA: TGTGCCAGCGGCCGTAACTATGGCTACACCTTC. It specifies CASGRNYGYTF.

The chain employs TRBV5-6 and TRBJ2-1, with 8 bases aligning to TRBD2. This CDR3 spans 17 amino acids. Germline CDR1 SGHDT, CDR2 YYEEEE. V shed 4 bases and J 2 bases; nucleotides not matched to a gene: 11. In DNA, the CDR3 is TGTGCCAGCAGCCCGGACTTGGGTAGCGGGGCCTACAATGAGCAGTTCTTC. Its translation: CASSPDLGSGAYNEQFF. Complete variable domain (other parts from reference TRBV5-6 and TRBJ2-1): DAGVTQSPTHLIKTRGQQVTLRCSPKSGHDTVSWYQQALGQGPQFIFQYYEEEERQRGNFPDRFSGHQFPNYSSELNVNALLLGDSALYLCASSPDLGSGAYNEQFFGPGTRLTVL.

The genes are TRBV4-2 and TRBJ2-7; the D is unclear. CDR1 and CDR2 (germline): LGHNA, YNFKEQ. The V end lost 0 bases, the J end lost 0 bases, and 12 bases lay between the germline ends. The length of the CDR3 is 16 residues. Written as DNA, the CDR3 is TGTGCCAGCAGCCAAGATAGGATCAGTCTCTCCTACGAGCAGTACTTC. It is translated as CASSQDRISLSYEQYF.

The J gene is TRBJ1-1, the V gene TRBV18; D not resolved. Trimming cost V 1 base and J 0 bases, with 3 bases left between them. The CDR3 contains 13 residues. Germline assignment: CDR1 KGHSH and CDR2 LQKENI. The CDR3 loop is CASSPLLNTEAFF. CDR3 nucleotides: TGTGCCAGCTCACCACTGCTGAACACTGAAGCTTTCTTT. Full variable domain (remainder filled in from reference TRBV18 and TRBJ1-1): NAGVMQNPRHLVRRRGQEARLRCSPMKGHSHVYWYRQLPEEGLKFMVYLQKENIIDESGMPKERFSAEFPKEGPSILRIQQVVRGDSAAYFCASSPLLNTEAFFGQGTRLTVV.

The rearrangement links TRBV29-1 to TRBJ1-1; D may be TRBD1 (5 bases). Trimming took off 7 bases at V and 4 bases at J, with 10 bases between the two ends. Looked up from germline, CDR1 is SQVTM and CDR2 is ANQGSEA. This CDR3 has 11 amino acids. The CDR3 DNA reads TGCAGCGGGGACCGGGGCACTGAAGCTTTCTTT. It codes for CSGDRGTEAFF.

The V and J genes are TRBV5-1 and TRBJ2-7; 11 nucleotides line up with TRBD2. Germline V gives CDR1 SGHRS, CDR2 YFSETQ. The ends lost 3 bases at V and 6 bases at J; junction bases unmatched: 8. The CDR3 covers 15 residues. The DNA for the CDR3 is TGCGCCAGCAGCTCCGGGGCGGGACTAGCGGCCGAGCAGTACTTC. It is translated as CASSSGAGLAAEQYF.